This entry is about one TCR beta chain. As yet, its antigen is unknown. The sample is drawn from a study of lymphopenia after photon versus proton radiotherapy. This table comes from immunoSEQ multiplex PCR, and its TCRdb copy is limited to in-frame clones, with some not included. Here the sample spans more than 80,000 clones, around 83% being singletons. Study-wide results and limits: In patients who died, overall survival fell as post-nadir TCR diversity dropped more. Relative stability marked proton patients; photon patients lost diversity and naive cells. Better survival with proton therapy was suggested as possible, not demonstrated.

V lost 5 bases to trimming and J lost 0 bases; unmatched junction nucleotides: 4. Germline CDR1 MDHEN, CDR2 SYDVKM. This CDR3 is built from 14 residues. V gene TRBV28 combines with J gene TRBJ2-7, with 7 bases identical to TRBD2. The sample consisted of peripheral blood, taken from a patient treated with proton-based radiotherapy. The clonotype was recovered from a man aged 55 to 69 with pancreatic cancer. The CDR3 DNA reads as TGTGCCAGCAGTCTCAGCGGGACCTCCTACGAGCAGTACTTC. It yields the protein CASSLSGTSYEQYF.